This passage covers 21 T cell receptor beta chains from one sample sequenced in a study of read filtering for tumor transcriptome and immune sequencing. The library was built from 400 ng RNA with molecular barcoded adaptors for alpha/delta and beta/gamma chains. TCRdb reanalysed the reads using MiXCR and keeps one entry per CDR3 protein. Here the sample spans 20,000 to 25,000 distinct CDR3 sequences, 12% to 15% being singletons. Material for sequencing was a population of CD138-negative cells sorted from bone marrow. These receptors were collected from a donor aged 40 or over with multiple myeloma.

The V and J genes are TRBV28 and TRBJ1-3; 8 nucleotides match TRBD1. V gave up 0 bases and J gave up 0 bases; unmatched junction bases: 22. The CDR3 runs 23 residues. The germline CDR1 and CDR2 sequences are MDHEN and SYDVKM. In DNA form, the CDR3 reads TGTGCCAGCAGTTTATGGAGAACTCGACCCGGGACAGGAAATTTCAGCTCTGGAAACACCATATATTTT. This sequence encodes CASSLWRTRPGTGNFSSGNTIYF.

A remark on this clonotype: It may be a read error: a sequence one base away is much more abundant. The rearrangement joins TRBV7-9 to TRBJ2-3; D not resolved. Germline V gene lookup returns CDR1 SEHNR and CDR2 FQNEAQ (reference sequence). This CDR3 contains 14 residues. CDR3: CASSLGQSTDTPYF. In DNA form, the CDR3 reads TGTGCCAGCAGCTTGGGCCAGAGCACAGATACGCCGTATTTT.

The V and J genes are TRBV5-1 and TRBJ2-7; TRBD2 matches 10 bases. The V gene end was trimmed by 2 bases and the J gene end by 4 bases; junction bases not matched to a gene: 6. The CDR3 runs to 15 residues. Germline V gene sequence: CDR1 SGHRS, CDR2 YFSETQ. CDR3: CASSLAGGKGYEQYF. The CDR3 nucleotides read TGCGCCAGCAGCTTAGCGGGAGGGAAGGGGTACGAGCAGTACTTC. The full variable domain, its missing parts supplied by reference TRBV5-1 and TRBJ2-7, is KAGVTQTPRYLIKTRGQQVTLSCSPISGHRSVSWYQQTPGQGLQFLFEYFSETQRNKGNFPGRFSGRQFSNSRSEMNVSTLELGDSALYLCASSLAGGKGYEQYFGPGTRLTVT.

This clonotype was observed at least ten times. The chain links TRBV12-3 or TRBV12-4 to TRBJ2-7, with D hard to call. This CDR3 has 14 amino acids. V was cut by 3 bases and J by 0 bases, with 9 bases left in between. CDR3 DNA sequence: TGTGCCAGCAGTTTTGGGCCCAGCTCCTACGAGCAGTACTTC. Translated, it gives CASSFGPSSYEQYF.

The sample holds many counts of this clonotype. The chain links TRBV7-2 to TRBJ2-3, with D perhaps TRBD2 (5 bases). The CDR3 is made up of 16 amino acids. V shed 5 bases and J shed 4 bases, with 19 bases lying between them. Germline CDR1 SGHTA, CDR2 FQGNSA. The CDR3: CASSPPRRTSPDTQYF. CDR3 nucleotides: TGTGCCAGCAGCCCCCCCAGAAGGACTTCTCCAGATACGCAGTATTTT.

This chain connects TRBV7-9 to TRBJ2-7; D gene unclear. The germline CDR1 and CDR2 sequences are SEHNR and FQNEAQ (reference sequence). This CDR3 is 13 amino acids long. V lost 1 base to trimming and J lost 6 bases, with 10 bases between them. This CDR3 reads CASSLDGPGEQYF. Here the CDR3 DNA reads TGTGCCAGCAGCTTAGACGGGCCGGGCGAGCAGTACTTC.

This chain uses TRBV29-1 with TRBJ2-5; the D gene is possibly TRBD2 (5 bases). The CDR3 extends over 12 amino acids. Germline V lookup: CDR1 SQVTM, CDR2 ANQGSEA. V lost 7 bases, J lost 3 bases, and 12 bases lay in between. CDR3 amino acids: CSAELVEETQYF. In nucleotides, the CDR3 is TGCAGCGCCGAACTAGTGGAAGAGACCCAGTACTTC. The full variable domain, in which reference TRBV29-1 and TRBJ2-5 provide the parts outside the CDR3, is SAVISQKPSRDICQRGTSLTIQCQVDSQVTMMFWYRQQPGQSLTLIATANQGSEATYESGFVIDKFPISRPNLTFSTLTVSNMSPEDSSIYLCSAELVEETQYFGPGTRLLVL.

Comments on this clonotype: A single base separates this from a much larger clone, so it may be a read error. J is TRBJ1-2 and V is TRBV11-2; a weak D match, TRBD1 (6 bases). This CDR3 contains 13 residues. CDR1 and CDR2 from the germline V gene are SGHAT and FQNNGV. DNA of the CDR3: TGTGCCGGCAGCTTAGACAGGATGGATGGCTACACCTTC. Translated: CAGSLDRMDGYTF.

DNA for the CDR3: TGTGCCAGCAGTTCCTCCGACCTATCCTACGGCTACACCTTC. This translates into CASSSSDLSYGYTF. The chain joins TRBV28 to TRBJ1-2; D not resolved. The CDR3 has 14 residues. Germline-derived CDR1 and CDR2 are MDHEN and SYDVKM. The V end lost 4 bases, the J end lost 8 bases, and 17 bases lay between the germline ends.

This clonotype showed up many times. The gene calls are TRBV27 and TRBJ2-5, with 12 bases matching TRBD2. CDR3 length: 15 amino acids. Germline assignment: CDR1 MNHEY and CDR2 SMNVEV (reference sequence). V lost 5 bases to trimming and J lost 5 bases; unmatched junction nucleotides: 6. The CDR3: CASSPLTSGSETQYF. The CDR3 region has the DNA TGTGCCAGCAGTCCCCTGACTAGCGGGAGTGAGACCCAGTACTTC.

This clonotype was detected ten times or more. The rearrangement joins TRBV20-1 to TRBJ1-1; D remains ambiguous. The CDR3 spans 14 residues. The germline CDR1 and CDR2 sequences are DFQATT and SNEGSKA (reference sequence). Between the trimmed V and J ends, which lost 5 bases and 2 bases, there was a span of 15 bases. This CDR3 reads CSAAATRSNTEAFF. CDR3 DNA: TGCAGTGCTGCCGCTACTAGGAGTAACACTGAAGCTTTCTTT.

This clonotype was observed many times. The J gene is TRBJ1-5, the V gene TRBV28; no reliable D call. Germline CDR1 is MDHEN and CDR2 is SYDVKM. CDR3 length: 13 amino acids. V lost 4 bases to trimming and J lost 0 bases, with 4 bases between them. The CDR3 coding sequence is TGTGCCAGCAGTTCCTATAGCAATCAGCCCCAGCATTTT. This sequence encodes CASSSYSNQPQHF. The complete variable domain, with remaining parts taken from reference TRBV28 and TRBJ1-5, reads DVKVTQSSRYLVKRTGEKVFLECVQDMDHENMFWYRQDPGLGLRLIYFSYDVKMKEKGDIPEGYSVSREKKERFSLILESASTNQTSMYLCASSSYSNQPQHFGDGTRLSIL.

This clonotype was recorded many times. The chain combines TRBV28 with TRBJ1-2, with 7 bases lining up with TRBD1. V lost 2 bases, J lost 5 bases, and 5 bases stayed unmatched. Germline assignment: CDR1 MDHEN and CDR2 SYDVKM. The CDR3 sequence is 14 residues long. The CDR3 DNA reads TGTGCCAGCAGTTTAAGTCAACAGGGGTATGGCTACACCTTC. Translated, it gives CASSLSQQGYGYTF.

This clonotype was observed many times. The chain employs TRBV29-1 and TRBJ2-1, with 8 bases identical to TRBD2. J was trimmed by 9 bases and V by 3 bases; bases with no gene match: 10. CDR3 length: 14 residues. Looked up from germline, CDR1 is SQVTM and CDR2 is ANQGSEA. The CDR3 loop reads CSVEGAGDVAEQFF. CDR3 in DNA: TGCAGCGTTGAGGGAGCGGGAGACGTTGCTGAGCAGTTCTTC.

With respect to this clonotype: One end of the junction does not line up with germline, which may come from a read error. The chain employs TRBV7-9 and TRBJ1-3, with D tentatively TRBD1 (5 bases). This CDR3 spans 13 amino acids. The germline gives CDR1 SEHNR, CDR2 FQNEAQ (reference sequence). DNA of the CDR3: TGTGCCAGCAGCACTGGGGCTGGAGACACCATATATTTT. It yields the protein CASSTGAGDTIYF.

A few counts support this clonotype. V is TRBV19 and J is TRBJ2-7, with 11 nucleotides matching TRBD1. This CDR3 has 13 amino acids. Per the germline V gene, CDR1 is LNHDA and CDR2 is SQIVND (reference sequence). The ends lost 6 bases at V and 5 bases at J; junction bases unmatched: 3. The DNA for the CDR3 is TGTGCCAGTAGACTGGGACAGGGGGACGAGCAGTACTTC. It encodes CASRLGQGDEQYF.

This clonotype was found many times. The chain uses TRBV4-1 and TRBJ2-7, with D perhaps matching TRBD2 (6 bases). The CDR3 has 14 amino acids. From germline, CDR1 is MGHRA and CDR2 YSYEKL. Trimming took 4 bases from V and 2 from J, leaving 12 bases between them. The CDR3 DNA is TGCGCCAGCAGCCCGGGACTCCTTCCCTACGAGCAGTACTTC. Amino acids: CASSPGLLPYEQYF.

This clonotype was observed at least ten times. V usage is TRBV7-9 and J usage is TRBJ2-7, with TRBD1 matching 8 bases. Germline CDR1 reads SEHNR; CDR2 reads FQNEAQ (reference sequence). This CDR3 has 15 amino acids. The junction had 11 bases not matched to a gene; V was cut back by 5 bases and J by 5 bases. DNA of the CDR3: TGTGCCAGCAGCCAGTACGAAGCAGGGGGCAACGAGCAGTACTTC. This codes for CASSQYEAGGNEQYF.

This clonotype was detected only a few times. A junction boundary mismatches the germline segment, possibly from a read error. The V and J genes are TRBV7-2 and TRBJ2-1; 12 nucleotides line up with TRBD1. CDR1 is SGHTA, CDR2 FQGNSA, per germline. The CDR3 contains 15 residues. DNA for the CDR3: TGTGCCAGCAGCCCGGGACAGGGGGCCTACAATAAGCAGTTCTTC. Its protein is CASSPGQGAYNKQFF.

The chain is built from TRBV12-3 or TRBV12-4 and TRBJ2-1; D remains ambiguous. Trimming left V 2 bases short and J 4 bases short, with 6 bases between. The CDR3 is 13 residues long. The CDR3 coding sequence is TGTGCCAGCAGTTTAACAGAGTACAATGAGCAGTTCTTC. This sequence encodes CASSLTEYNEQFF.

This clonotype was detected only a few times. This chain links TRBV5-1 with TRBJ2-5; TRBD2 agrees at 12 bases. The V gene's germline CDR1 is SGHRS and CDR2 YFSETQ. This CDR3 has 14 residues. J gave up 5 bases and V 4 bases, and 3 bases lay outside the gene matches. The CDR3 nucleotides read TGCGCCAGCAGCGGAGGGACTAGCGGGGAGACCCAGTACTTC. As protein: CASSGGTSGETQYF.